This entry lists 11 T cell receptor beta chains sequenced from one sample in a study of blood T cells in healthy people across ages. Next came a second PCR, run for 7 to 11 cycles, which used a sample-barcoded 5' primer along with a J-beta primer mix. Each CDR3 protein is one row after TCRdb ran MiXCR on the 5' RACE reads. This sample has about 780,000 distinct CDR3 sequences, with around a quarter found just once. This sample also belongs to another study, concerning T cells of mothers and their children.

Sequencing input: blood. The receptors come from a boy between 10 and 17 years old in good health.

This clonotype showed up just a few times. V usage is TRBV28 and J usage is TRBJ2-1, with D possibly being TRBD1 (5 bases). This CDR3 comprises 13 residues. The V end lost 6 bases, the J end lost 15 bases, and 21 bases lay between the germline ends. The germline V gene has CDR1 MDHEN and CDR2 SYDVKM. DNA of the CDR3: TGTGCCAGCAGCCGCCCTGACAGAGGCCCTCCGTTCTTC. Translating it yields CASSRPDRGPPFF.

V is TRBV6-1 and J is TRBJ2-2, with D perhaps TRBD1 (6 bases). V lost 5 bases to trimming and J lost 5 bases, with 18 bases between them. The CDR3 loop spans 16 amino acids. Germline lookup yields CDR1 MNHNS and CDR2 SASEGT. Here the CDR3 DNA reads TGTGCCAGCAGTAGACAGGAGCCGAGGGGTACCGGGGAGCTGTTTTTT. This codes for CASSRQEPRGTGELFF.

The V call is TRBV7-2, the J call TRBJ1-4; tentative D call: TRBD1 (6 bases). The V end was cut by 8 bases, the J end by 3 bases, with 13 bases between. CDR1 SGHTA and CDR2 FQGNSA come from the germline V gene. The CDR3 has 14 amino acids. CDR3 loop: CASARGGSNEKLFF. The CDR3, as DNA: TGTGCCAGCGCAAGGGGGGGGTCTAATGAAAAACTGTTTTTT.

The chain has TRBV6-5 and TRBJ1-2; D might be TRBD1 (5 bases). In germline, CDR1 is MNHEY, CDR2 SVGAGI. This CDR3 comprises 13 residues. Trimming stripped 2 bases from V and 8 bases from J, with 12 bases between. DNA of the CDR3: TGTGCCAGCAGTTACACCCAGGGATACGGCTACACCTTC. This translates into CASSYTQGYGYTF.

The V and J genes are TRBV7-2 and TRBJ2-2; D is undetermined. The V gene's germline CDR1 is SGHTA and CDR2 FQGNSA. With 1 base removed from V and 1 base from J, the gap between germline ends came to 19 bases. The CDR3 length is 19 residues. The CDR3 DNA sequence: TGTGCCAGCAGCTTAGTTTGGTACTTTGGAGAAAGGAACACCGGGGAGCTGTTTTTT. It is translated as CASSLVWYFGERNTGELFF.

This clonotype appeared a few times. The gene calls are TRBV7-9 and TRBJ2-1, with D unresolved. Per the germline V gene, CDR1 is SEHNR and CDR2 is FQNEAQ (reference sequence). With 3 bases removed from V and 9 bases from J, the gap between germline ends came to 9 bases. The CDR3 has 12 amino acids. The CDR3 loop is CASSLTFREQFF. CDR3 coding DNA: TGTGCCAGCAGCTTGACCTTCCGTGAGCAGTTCTTC.

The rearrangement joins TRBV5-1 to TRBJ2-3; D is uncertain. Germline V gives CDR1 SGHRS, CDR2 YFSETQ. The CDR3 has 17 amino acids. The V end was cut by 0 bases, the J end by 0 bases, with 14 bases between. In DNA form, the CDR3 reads TGCGCCAGCAGCTTGGCCATACGGGCGCCTAGCACAGATACGCAGTATTTT. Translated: CASSLAIRAPSTDTQYF.

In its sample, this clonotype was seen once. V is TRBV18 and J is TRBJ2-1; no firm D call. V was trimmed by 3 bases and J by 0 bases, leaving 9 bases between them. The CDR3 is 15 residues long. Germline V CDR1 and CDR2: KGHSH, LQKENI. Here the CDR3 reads CASSPTASSYNEQFF. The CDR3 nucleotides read TGTGCCAGCTCACCGACGGCGAGCTCCTACAATGAGCAGTTCTTC.

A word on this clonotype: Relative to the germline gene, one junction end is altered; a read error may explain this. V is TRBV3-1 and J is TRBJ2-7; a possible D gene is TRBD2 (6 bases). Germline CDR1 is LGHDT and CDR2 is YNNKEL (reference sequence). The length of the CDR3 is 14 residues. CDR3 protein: CTSSQIDRGGEQYF. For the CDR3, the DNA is TGTACCAGCAGCCAGATAGATCGGGGAGGCGAGCAGTACTTC.

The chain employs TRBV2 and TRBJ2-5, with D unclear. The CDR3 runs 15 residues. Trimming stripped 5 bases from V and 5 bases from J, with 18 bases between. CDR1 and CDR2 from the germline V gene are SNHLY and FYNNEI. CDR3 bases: TGTGCCAGCAGTAGCCCAACAACCCCATGGGAGACCCAGTACTTC. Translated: CASSSPTTPWETQYF.

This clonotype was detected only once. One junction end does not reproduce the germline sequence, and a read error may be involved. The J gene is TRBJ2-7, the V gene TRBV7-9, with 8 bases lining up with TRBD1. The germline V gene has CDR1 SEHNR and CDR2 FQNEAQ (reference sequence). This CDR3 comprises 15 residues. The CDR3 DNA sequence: TGTGCCAGCAGCTTAGCAGGGACAGGACACTACGACCAGTACTTC. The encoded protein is CASSLAGTGHYDQYF.